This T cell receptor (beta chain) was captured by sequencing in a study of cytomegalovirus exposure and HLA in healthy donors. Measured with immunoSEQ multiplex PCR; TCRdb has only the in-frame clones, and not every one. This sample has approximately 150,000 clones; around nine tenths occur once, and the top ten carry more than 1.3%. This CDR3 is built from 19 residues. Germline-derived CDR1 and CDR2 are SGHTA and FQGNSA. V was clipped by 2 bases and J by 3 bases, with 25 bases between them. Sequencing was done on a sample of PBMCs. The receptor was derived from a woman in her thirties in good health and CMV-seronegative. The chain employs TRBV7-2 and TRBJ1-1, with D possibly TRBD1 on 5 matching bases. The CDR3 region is CASSLFGLLREGRDTEAFF. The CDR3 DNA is TGTGCCAGCAGCTTATTCGGTTTACTACGAGAGGGGAGGGACACTGAAGCTTTCTTT.